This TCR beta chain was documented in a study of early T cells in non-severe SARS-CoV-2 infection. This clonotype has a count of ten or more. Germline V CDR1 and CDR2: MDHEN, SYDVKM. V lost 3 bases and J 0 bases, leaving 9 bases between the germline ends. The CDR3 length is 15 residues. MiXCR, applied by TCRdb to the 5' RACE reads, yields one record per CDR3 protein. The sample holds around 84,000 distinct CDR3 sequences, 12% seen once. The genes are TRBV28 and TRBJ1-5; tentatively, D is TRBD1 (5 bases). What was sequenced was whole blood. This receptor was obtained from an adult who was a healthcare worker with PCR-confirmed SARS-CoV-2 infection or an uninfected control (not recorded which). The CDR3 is CASSLGQDSNQPQHF. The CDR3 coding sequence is TGTGCCAGCAGTTTGGGGCAGGATAGCAATCAGCCCCAGCATTTT.